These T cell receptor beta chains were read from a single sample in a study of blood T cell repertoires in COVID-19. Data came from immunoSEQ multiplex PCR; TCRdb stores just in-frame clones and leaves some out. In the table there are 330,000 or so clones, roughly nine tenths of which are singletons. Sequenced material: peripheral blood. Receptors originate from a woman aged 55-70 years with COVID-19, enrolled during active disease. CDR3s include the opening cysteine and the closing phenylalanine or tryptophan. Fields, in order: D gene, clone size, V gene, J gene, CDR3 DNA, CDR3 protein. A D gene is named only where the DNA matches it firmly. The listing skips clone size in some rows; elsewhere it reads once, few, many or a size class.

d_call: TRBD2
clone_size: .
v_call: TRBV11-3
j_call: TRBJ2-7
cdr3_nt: TGTGCCAGCAGCTTAGGGACTAGCGCCGAGCAGTACTTC
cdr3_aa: CASSLGTSAEQYF

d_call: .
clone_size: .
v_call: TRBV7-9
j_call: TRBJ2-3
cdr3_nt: TGTGCCAGCAACCCCGGCGGGACGCCATCTCCAGATTTGAGAAATACGCAGTATTTT
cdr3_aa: CASNPGGTPSPDLRNTQYF

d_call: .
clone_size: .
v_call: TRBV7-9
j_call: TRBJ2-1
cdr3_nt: TGTGCCAGCAGCTTACTTCCGGGGGTGAGGGGTGAGCAGTTCTTC
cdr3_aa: CASSLLPGVRGEQFF

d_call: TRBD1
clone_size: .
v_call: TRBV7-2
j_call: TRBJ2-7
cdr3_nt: TGTGCCAGCAGCTCCGGGACAGGCCCCTACGAGCAGTACTTC
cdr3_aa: CASSSGTGPYEQYF

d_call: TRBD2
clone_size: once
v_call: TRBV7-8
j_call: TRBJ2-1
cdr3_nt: TGTGCCAGCAGCTTAGGCGGACTAGCGGGGAATGAGCAGTTCTTC
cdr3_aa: CASSLGGLAGNEQFF

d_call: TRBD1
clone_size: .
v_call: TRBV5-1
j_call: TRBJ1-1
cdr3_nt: TGCGCCAGCAGCTTTACAGGGGCCACTGAAGCTTTCTTT
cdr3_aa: CASSFTGATEAFF

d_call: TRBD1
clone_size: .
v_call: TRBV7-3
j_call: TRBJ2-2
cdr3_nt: TGTGCCAGCAGTCTGACGCGGGACAGGGTATTGGGCGGGGAGCTGTTTTTT
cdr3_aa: CASSLTRDRVLGGELFF

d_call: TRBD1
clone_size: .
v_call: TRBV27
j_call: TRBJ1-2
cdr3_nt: TGTGCCAGCAGTCCCCTAGCAGGGGGCTCGGGTGGCTACACCTTC
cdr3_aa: CASSPLAGGSGGYTF

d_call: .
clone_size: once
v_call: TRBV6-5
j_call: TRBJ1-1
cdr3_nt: TGTGCCAGCACCCACGGTCACCTGAACACTGAAGCTTTCTTT
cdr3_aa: CASTHGHLNTEAFF

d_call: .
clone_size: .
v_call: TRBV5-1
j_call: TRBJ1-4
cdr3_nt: TGCGCCAGCAGCTTGGTTCAGGGAGAAAAACTGTTTTTT
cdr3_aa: CASSLVQGEKLFF

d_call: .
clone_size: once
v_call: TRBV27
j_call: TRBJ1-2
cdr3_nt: TGTGCCAGCAGTTCCAGGGTCGGGTTCAACTATGGCTACACCTTC
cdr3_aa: CASSSRVGFNYGYTF

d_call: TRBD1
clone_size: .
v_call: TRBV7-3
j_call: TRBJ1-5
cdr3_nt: TGTGCCAGCAGCTCGACAGGGGGCAATCAGCCCCAGCATTTT
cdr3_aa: CASSSTGGNQPQHF

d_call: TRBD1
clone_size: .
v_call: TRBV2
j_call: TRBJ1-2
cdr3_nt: TGTGCCAGCCGCCAAGAGGGGACAGGGGAAGGCTACACCTTC
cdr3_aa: CASRQEGTGEGYTF

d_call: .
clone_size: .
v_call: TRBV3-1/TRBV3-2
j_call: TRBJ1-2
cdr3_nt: TGTGCCAGCAGTCTTAACTATGGCTACACCTTC
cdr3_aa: CASSLNYGYTF

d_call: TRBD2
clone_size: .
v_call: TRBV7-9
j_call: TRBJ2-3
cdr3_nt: TGTGCCAGCAGCTTGGATAGCGGGAGAACAGATACGCAGTATTTT
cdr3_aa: CASSLDSGRTDTQYF

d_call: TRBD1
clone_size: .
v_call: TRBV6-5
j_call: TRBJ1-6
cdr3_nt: TGTGCCAGCATAGTAGGGGGCAGGGGAAATTCACCCCTCCACTTT
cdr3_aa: CASIVGGRGNSPLHF

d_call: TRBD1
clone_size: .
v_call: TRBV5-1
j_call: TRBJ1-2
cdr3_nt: TGCGCCAGCAGCCCGGGACAGGGTTTGGCCTATGGCTACACCTTC
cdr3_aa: CASSPGQGLAYGYTF

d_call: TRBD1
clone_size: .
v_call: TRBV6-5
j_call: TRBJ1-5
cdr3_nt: TGTGCCAGCAGGGGACAGGGGGGCAATCAGCCCCAGCATTTT
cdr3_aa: CASRGQGGNQPQHF

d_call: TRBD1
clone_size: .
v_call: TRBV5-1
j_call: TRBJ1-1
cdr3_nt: TGCGCCAGCAGCAAGGACAGGGTGAACACTGAAGCTTTCTTT
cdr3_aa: CASSKDRVNTEAFF

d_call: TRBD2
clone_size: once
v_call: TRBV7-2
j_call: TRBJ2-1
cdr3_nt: TGTGCCAGCAGCTTAGAATCGGGGGGATGGAATGAGCAGTTCTTC
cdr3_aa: CASSLESGGWNEQFF

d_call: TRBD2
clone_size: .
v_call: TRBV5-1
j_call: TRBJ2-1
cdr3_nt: TGCGCCAGCAGCTTACGGACTAGCGGGGGGGACAATGAGCAGTTCTTC
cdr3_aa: CASSLRTSGGDNEQFF

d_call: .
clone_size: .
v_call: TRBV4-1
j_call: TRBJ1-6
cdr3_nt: TGCGCCAGCAGCCAAGAGGGGGGGGATTCACCCCTCCACTTT
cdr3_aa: CASSQEGGDSPLHF

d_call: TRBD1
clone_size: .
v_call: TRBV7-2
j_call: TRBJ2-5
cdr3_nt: TGTGCCAGCAGCTCTAGGGTACAGGGGGCAGAGACCCAGTACTTC
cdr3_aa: CASSSRVQGAETQYF

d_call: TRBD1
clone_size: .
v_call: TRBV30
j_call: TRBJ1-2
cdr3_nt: TGTGCCTGGAAGGGACAGGGGGTTAACTATGGCTACACCTTC
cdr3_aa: CAWKGQGVNYGYTF